This T cell receptor (beta chain) was sequenced in a study of metastatic and nonmetastatic thyroid tumors. This clone occurred many times. Its target is unknown. Germline and junction disagree at one end, which may indicate a read error. The sample holds other DNA sequences that translate to the same CDR3. The CDR3 spans 13 residues. The germline gives CDR1 LGHDT, CDR2 YNNKEL (reference sequence). With MiXCR, TCRdb reprocessed the PCR reads. The sample has 50,000 to 70,000 clones; 4% to 4.5% are singletons. The study, taken as a whole, reports: It was reportedly found that TCR beta diversity was significantly higher in malignant thyroid tumors than in benign nodules, a difference seen in both blood and tumor samples.

There were no patients who had received any treatment before thyroid surgery. V and J are TRBV3-1 and TRBJ1-2; D might be TRBD1 (5 bases). This TCR came from a female donor with papillary thyroid cancer or a benign thyroid nodule (not recorded which). Some clones in this sample may be carry-over from other donors' samples. Sequenced input: blood. CDR3 amino acids: CASSHRGNYGYTF. The CDR3 region has the DNA TGCGCCAGCAGCCATAGGGGTAACTATGGCTACACCTTC.